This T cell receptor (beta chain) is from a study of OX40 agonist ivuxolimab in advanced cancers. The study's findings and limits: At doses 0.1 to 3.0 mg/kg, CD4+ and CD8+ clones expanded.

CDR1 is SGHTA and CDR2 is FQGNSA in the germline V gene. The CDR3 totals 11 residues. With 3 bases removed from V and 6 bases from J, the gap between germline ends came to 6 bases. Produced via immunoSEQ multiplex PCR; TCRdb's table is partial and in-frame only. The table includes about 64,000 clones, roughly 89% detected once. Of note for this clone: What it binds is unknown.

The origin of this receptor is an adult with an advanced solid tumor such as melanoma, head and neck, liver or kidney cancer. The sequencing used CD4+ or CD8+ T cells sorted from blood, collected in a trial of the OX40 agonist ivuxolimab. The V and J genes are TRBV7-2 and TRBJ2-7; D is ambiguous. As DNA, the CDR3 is TGTGCCAGCAGCTTTGGTCCCGAGCAGTACTTC. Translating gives CASSFGPEQYF.